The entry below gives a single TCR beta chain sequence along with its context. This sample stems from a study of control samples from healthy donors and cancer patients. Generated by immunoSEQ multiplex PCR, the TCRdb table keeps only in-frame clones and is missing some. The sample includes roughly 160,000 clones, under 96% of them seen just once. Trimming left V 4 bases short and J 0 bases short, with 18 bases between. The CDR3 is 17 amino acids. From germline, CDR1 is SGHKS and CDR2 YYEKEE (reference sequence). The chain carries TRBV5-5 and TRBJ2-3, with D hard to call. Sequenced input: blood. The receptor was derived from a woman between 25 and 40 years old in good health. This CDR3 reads CASSRANFPSSTDTQYF. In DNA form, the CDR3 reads TGTGCCAGCAGCCGGGCGAACTTCCCCTCTAGCACAGATACGCAGTATTTT.